This T cell receptor (beta chain) was identified in a study of T cells in Graves' hyperthyroidism and ophthalmopathy. This clonotype was seen many times. V lost 4 bases and J lost 3; bases outside the gene matches: 2. The CDR3 spans 14 residues. From germline, CDR1 is SGHVS and CDR2 FNYEAQ. RNA transcripts were the template for amplifying TCR beta CDR3 regions. First-round RT-PCR of the TCR CDR3 relied on the HTBI primer set. MiXCR, run by TCRdb on the multiplex PCR reads, gives a single entry per CDR3 protein. Among around 400,000 distinct CDR3 sequences listed, 15% to 19% were seen once. The clonotype originates from a woman aged 18-35 years with Graves' hyperthyroidism that later progressed to Graves' ophthalmopathy. Sequencing input: blood. The V call is TRBV7-6, the J call TRBJ2-2, with 7 nucleotides matching TRBD2. The CDR3 here is CASSWEGDTGELFF. The CDR3 DNA is TGTGCCAGCAGCTGGGAGGGCGACACCGGGGAGCTGTTTTTT.